The text below deals with one TCR beta chain. Its antigen is still unknown. Through a sample-barcoded 5' primer and a J-beta primer mix, a second PCR was run for about 6 to 12 cycles. One entry per CDR3 protein results from TCRdb running MiXCR on the 5' RACE reads. Found here are about 780,000 distinct CDR3 sequences, roughly 46% of them singletons; the top ten hold around a sixth. Each of the donors had 9 to 10 milliliters of peripheral blood drawn into EDTA-treated Vacutainer tubes. Germline trimming cut 0 bases from V and 6 bases from J; bases unmatched to any gene: 1. This CDR3 contains 13 residues. Germline-derived CDR1 and CDR2 are LGHDT and YNNKEL (reference sequence). This sample was included in a study of blood T cells in healthy people across ages. Points from the study as a whole: TCR beta diversity, measured per million T cells, fell in a roughly linear way with age. Naive and antigen-experienced cells could not be conclusively compared, given unsorted PBMCs.

The specimen sequenced was blood. The chain combines TRBV3-1 with TRBJ2-7; 8 nucleotides line up with TRBD2. This receptor was obtained from a man older than 75 in good health. The CDR3 sequence: CASSQDGGAEQYF. The CDR3 bases are TGTGCCAGCAGCCAAGACGGGGGGGCCGAGCAGTACTTC.